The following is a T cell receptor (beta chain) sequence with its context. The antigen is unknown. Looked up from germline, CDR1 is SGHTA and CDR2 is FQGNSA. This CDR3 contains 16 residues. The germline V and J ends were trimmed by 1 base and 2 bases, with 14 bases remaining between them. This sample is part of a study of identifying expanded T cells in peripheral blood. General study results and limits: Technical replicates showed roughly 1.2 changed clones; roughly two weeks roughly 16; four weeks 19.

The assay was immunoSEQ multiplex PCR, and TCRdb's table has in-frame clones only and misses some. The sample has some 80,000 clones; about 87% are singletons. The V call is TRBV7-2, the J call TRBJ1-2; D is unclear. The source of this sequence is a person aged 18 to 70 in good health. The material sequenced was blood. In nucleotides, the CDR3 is TGTGCCAGCAGCTTAGAGGCGGGGATCGGGAACTATGGCTACACCTTC. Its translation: CASSLEAGIGNYGYTF.